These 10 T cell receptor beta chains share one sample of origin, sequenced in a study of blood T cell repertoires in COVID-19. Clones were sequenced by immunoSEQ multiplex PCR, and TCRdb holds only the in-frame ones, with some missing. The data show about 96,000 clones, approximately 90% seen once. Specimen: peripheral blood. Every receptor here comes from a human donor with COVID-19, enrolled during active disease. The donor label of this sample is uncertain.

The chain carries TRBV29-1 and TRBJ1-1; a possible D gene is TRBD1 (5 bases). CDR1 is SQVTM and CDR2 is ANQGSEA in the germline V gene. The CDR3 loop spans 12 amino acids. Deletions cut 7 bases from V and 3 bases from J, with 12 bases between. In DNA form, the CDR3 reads TGCAGCGCCTCGGGGGGGGACACTGAAGCTTTCTTT. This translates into CSASGGDTEAFF.

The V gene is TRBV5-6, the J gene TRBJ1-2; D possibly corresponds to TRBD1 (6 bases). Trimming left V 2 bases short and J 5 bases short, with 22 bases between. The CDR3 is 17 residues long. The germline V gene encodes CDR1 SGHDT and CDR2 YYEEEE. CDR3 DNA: TGTGCCAGCAGCTTAACCTCTACGGGGGGCTTAGGGTATGGCTACACCTTC. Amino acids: CASSLTSTGGLGYGYTF.

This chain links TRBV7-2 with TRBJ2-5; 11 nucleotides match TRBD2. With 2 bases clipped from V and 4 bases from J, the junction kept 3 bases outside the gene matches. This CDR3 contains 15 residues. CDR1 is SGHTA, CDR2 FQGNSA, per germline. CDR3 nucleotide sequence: TGTGCCAGCAGCTTATTCCTAGCGGGGGGAGAGACCCAGTACTTC. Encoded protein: CASSLFLAGGETQYF.

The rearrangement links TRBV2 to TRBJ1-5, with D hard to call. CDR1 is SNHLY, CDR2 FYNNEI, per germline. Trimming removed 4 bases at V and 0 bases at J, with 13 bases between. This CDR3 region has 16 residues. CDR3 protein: CASSVTDLYSNQPQHF. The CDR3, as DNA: TGTGCCAGCAGTGTAACAGACCTCTATAGCAATCAGCCCCAGCATTTT.

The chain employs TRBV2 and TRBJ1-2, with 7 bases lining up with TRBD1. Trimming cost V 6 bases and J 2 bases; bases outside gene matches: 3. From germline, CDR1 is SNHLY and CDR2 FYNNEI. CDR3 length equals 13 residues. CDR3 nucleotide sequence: TGTGCCAGCAGGGGACAGCAAAACTATGGCTACACCTTC. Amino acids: CASRGQQNYGYTF.

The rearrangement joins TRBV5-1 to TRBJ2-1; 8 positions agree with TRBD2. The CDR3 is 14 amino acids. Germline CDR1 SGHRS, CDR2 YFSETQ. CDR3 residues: CEGSPGGAGNEQFF. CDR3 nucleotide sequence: TGCGAGGGTTCCCCCGGGGGGGCGGGAAATGAGCAGTTCTTC.

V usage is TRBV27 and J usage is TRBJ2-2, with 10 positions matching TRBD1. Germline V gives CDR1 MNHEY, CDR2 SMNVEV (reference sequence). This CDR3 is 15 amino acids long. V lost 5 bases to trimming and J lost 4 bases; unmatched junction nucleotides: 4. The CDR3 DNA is TGTGCCAGCAGTCCACGGACAGGGGGCACCGGGGAGCTGTTTTTT. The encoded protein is CASSPRTGGTGELFF.

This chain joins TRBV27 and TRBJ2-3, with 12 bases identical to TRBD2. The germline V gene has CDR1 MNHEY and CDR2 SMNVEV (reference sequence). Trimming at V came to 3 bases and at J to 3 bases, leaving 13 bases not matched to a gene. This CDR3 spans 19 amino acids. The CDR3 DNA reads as TGTGCCAGCAGTTTCCGCGCAACCCCTAGCGGGAGGGCGACAGATACGCAGTATTTT. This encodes CASSFRATPSGRATDTQYF.

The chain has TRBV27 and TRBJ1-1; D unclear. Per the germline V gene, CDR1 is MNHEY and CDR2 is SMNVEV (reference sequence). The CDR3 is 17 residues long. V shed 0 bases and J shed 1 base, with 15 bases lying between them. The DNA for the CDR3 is TGTGCCAGCAGTTTATCCTCAACGGCGTCGGGGAACACTGAAGCTTTCTTT. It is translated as CASSLSSTASGNTEAFF.

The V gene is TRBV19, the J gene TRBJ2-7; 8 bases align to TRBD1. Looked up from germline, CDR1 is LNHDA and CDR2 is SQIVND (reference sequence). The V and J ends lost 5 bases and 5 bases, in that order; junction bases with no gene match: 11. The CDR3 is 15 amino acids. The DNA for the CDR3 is TGTGCCAGTAGTCCGATGGACAGGGATTTCCACGAGCAGTACTTC. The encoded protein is CASSPMDRDFHEQYF.